Below are 15 T cell receptor beta chains sequenced from a single sample in a study of T-cell reconstitution after alpha-beta-depleted transplantation in children. Findings of the study overall: Newly produced T cells mostly accounted for T-cell counts and diversity one year post-transplant.

Researchers prepared the TCRbeta library using unique molecular identifiers, the study reports. TCRdb reprocessed the PCR reads with MiXCR, giving one entry per CDR3 protein. The data contain about 300,000 distinct CDR3 sequences, roughly 8.2% of them singletons. Their specific antigens are unknown. Here the sequenced sample was peripheral blood, taken 360 days after TCRalphabeta/CD19-depleted stem cell transplant. These receptors were obtained from a female patient under 10 years old who had a stem cell transplant for Fanconi anemia, so the T cells may come from the graft donor.

The gene calls are TRBV5-4 and TRBJ2-5, with 12 bases that match TRBD2. Germline V gives CDR1 SGHNT, CDR2 YYREEE (reference sequence). V was clipped by 1 base and J by 5 bases; unmatched bases: 9. This CDR3 contains 17 residues. CDR3 amino acids: CASSLLAGGNRDETQYF. In nucleotides, the CDR3 is TGTGCCAGCAGCTTGCTAGCGGGGGGGAACCGGGATGAGACCCAGTACTTC. The full variable domain, rest sourced from reference TRBV5-4 and TRBJ2-5, is ETGVTQSPTHLIKTRGQQVTLRCSSQSGHNTVSWYQQALGQGPQFIFQYYREEENGRGNFPPRFSGLQFPNYSSELNVNALELDDSALYLCASSLLAGGNRDETQYFGPGTRLLVL.

Ten or more counts support this clonotype. This chain uses TRBV20-1 with TRBJ2-1; weak D call: TRBD2 (6 bases). Between the trimmed V and J ends, which lost 3 bases and 14 bases, there was a span of 17 bases. Per the germline V gene, CDR1 is DFQATT and CDR2 is SNEGSKA (reference sequence). This CDR3 is 12 amino acids long. The CDR3 loop reads CSASRRDFEEFF. The CDR3 coding sequence is TGCAGTGCTAGCCGGAGGGACTTCGAGGAGTTCTTC.

This chain uses TRBV6-2 or TRBV6-3 with TRBJ1-6; 7 bases match TRBD1. The trim removed 5 bases at V and 10 bases at J, leaving 14 bases unmatched. In germline, CDR1 is MNHEY, CDR2 SVGEGT. The CDR3 spans 16 residues. CDR3 nucleotides: TGTGCCAGCAGTCGTTCGACAGGGTTCAACGGGTCACCCCTCCACTTT. It is translated as CASSRSTGFNGSPLHF.

This clonotype appeared many times. The CDR3 nucleotides read TGTGCCACCCGGACAGGGCAGGAAGCTTTCTTT. This encodes CATRTGQEAFF. The rearrangement joins TRBV10-3 to TRBJ1-1; 8 bases line up with TRBD1. CDR1 is ENHRY and CDR2 is SYGVKD in the germline V gene. V dropped 10 bases and J dropped 8; count of bases not matched to a gene: 6. The CDR3 has 11 amino acids.

This clonotype was detected many times. CDR3 nucleotide sequence: TGTGCCAGCAGTACCCTAGGCACCGGGGAGCTGTTTTTT. Residues: CASSTLGTGELFF. J is TRBJ2-2 and V is TRBV12-3 or TRBV12-4; D is ambiguous. The CDR3 is 13 amino acids. The V and J ends lost 5 bases and 4 bases respectively, with 8 bases between them.

This clonotype was counted many times. The chain couples TRBV29-1 to TRBJ1-4; perhaps TRBD1 as D (6 bases). Germline CDR1 is SQVTM and CDR2 is ANQGSEA. The length of the CDR3 is 14 residues. Trimming left V 6 bases short and J 8 bases short, with 19 bases between. The CDR3 is CSVGTQGSGEKLFF. CDR3 DNA: TGCAGCGTGGGGACACAGGGCTCCGGCGAAAAACTGTTTTTT.

This clonotype has just a few counts. The J gene is TRBJ2-7, the V gene TRBV3-1; no firm D call. V shed 0 bases and J shed 0 bases, with 6 bases lying between them. From germline, CDR1 is LGHDT and CDR2 YNNKEL (reference sequence). The CDR3 sequence is 14 residues long. DNA for the CDR3: TGTGCCAGCAGCCAAGATCACAACTCCTACGAGCAGTACTTC. Translating it yields CASSQDHNSYEQYF.

This sequence joins TRBV5-1 and TRBJ2-7; D is uncertain. This CDR3 comprises 13 residues. Trimming cost V 2 bases and J 2 bases, with 8 bases left between them. CDR1 and CDR2 (germline): SGHRS, YFSETQ. The chain's CDR3 is CASSFGQPYEQYF. The CDR3 nucleotides read TGCGCCAGCAGCTTCGGCCAACCCTACGAGCAGTACTTC.

In this sample, this clonotype turned up many times. J is TRBJ2-5 and V is TRBV6-6; D perhaps matches TRBD2 (6 bases). The CDR3 has 12 residues. The V gene lost 4 bases and the J gene lost 9 bases, with 12 bases spanning the gap. Germline V CDR1 and CDR2: MNHNY, SVGAGI (reference sequence). In nucleotides, the CDR3 is TGTGCCAGCAGTTGGCCCGGAGGGGCCCAGTACTTC. This translates into CASSWPGGAQYF.

This clonotype was seen many times. This chain uses TRBV29-1 with TRBJ2-1, with 8 bases aligning to TRBD2. The CDR3 is 16 amino acids. The germline V gene encodes CDR1 SQVTM and CDR2 ANQGSEA. J lost 0 bases, V lost 7 bases, and 11 bases had no gene match. CDR3 nucleotides: TGCAGCGCCTATATAACGACTAGCGACTCCTACAATGAGCAGTTCTTC. Translating it yields CSAYITTSDSYNEQFF.

V gene TRBV13 combines with J gene TRBJ2-7, with D perhaps being TRBD1 or TRBD2 (5 bases each). The CDR3 contains 14 residues. The V and J ends lost 8 bases and 2 bases respectively, with 16 bases between them. CDR1 is PRHDT, CDR2 FYEKMQ, per germline (reference sequence). CDR3 bases: TGTGCCAGCCGGCTCGGGGCCCGCCCCTACGAGCAGTACTTC. Encoded protein: CASRLGARPYEQYF.

This clonotype has more than one count but fewer than ten. The chain couples TRBV20-1 to TRBJ1-2; possibly TRBD1 for D (5 bases). Trimming shortened V by 1 base and J by 2 bases, and 14 bases separated the two germline ends. There are 15 residues in the CDR3. Germline V gene data show CDR1 as DFQATT and CDR2 as SNEGSKA (reference sequence). CDR3 sequence (DNA): TGCAGTGCTAGAGCTCCAGGGAGGTTAAACTATGGCTACACCTTC. It codes for CSARAPGRLNYGYTF.

This clonotype showed up many times. This chain links TRBV7-9 with TRBJ2-7; possible D gene TRBD1, 6 bases. CDR1 SEHNR and CDR2 FQNEAQ come from the germline V gene (reference sequence). The CDR3 contains 15 residues. The V end was cut by 4 bases, the J end by 0 bases, with 13 bases between. CDR3 in amino acids: CASSSYLTGSYEQYF. Here the CDR3 DNA reads TGTGCCAGCAGCTCCTACCTGACAGGCTCCTACGAGCAGTACTTC. The whole variable domain, remainder taken from reference TRBV7-9 and TRBJ2-7, is DTGVSQNPRHKITKRGQNVTFRCDPISEHNRLYWYRQTLGQGPEFLTYFQNEAQLEKSRLLSDRFSAERPKGSFSTLEIQRTEQGDSAMYLCASSSYLTGSYEQYFGPGTRLTVT.

Many counts were recorded for this clonotype. The genes are TRBV9 and TRBJ2-7; possible D gene TRBD1, 6 bases. V dropped 4 bases and J dropped 0 bases, with 11 bases sitting between them. The germline V gene has CDR1 SGDLS and CDR2 YYNGEE. CDR3 length: 14 residues. The CDR3 spells CASSRRGNSYEQYF. Written as DNA, the CDR3 is TGTGCCAGCAGCCGAAGGGGGAACTCCTACGAGCAGTACTTC.

This clonotype appeared a few times. V and J are TRBV3-1 and TRBJ2-3, with TRBD2 matching 12 bases. This CDR3 region has 19 residues. Germline CDR1 reads LGHDT; CDR2 reads YNNKEL (reference sequence). V was pared by 6 bases and J by 2 bases, with 15 bases of the junction left unmatched. Here the CDR3 DNA reads TGTGCCAGCAGTCTTCTAGCGGGGGGGCGGTCGGGTTTCACAGATACGCAGTATTTT. Amino acids: CASSLLAGGRSGFTDTQYF.